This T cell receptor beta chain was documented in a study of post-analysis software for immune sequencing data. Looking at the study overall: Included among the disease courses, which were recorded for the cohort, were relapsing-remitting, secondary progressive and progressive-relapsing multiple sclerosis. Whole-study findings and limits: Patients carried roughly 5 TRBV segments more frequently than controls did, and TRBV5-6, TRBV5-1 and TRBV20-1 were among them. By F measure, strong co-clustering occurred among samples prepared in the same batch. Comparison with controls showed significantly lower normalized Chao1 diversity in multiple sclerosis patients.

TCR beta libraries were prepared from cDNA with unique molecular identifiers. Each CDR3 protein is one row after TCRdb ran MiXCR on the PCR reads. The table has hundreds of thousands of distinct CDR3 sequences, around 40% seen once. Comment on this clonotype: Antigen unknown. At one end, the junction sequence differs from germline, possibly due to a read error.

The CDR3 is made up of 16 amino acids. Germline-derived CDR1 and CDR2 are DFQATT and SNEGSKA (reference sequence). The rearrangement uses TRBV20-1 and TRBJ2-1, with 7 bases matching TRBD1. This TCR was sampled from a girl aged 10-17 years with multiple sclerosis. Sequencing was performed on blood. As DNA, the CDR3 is TGCAGTGCTCGCAGTGACAGGGTTCCAACCTACAGTGAGCAGTTCTTC. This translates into CSARSDRVPTYSEQFF.